The 5 T cell receptor beta chains below were found in one sample sequenced in a study of early T cells in non-severe SARS-CoV-2 infection. Using its own MiXCR run on the 5' RACE reads, TCRdb lists one record per CDR3 protein. The sample includes roughly 56,000 distinct CDR3 sequences, about 14% of them seen just once. The sample was whole blood, taken at baseline. Receptors originate from an adult who was a healthcare worker with PCR-confirmed SARS-CoV-2 infection or an uninfected control (not recorded which).

The chain joins TRBV15 to TRBJ2-1; 7 bases match TRBD1. CDR3 length: 16 amino acids. V was pared by 5 bases and J by 0 bases, with 7 bases of the junction left unmatched. Germline loops: CDR1 LNHNV, CDR2 YYDKDF (reference sequence). CDR3 protein: CATSLRRDSSYNEQFF. Here the CDR3 DNA reads TGTGCCACCAGCCTTCGCCGGGACAGCTCCTACAATGAGCAGTTCTTC.

CDR3 in amino acids: CASSHREQELFF. For the CDR3, the DNA is TGTGCCAGCAGCCACCGGGAGCAGGAGCTGTTTTTT. The rearrangement uses TRBV11-2 and TRBJ2-2; D perhaps matches TRBD2 (6 bases). CDR1 is SGHAT, CDR2 FQNNGV, per germline. V lost 5 bases and J lost 10, with 11 bases in between. The CDR3 runs 12 residues.

This sequence joins TRBV4-1 and TRBJ2-3, with 7 bases fitting TRBD1. The CDR3 is 16 residues long. V lost 0 bases and J lost 3; bases outside the gene matches: 6. Germline V gene sequence: CDR1 MGHRA, CDR2 YSYEKL. The CDR3 reads CASSQEGQARTDTQYF. Written as DNA, the CDR3 is TGCGCCAGCAGCCAAGAAGGACAGGCACGAACAGATACGCAGTATTTT.

This clonotype came up a few times. V gene TRBV18 combines with J gene TRBJ2-1; D possibly corresponds to TRBD2 (6 bases). Trimming took off 2 bases at V and 4 bases at J, with 12 bases between the two ends. Germline CDR1 and CDR2: KGHSH and LQKENI. CDR3 length: 15 residues. The DNA of the CDR3 is TGTGCCAGCTCACCAGGGAGGCCCGATTACAATGAGCAGTTCTTC. Protein product: CASSPGRPDYNEQFF. Looking up the rest from reference TRBV18 and TRBJ2-1 gives the full variable domain: NAGVMQNPRHLVRRRGQEARLRCSPMKGHSHVYWYRQLPEEGLKFMVYLQKENIIDESGMPKERFSAEFPKEGPSILRIQQVVRGDSAAYFCASSPGRPDYNEQFFGPGTRLTVL.

This clonotype was counted at least ten times. The gene calls are TRBV7-8 and TRBJ1-5, with unresolved D. Trimming removed 0 bases from V and 4 bases from J, with 4 bases in between. The V gene's germline CDR1 is SGHVS and CDR2 FQNEAQ. The CDR3 consists of 13 residues. The CDR3 DNA reads as TGTGCCAGCAGCTTAGCGGCTAATCAGCCCCAGCATTTT. Protein: CASSLAANQPQHF.